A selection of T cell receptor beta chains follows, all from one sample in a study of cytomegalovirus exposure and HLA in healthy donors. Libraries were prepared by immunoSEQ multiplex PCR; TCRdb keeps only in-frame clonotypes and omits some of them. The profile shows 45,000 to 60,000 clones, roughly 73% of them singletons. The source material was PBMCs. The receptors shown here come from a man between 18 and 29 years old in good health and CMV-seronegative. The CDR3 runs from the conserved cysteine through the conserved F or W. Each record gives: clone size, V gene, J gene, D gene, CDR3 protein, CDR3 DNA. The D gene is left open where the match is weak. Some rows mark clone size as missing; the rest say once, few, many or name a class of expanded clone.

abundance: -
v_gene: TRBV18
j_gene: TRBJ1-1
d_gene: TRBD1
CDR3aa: CASSGQGNTEAFF
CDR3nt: TGTGCCAGCTCAGGACAGGGTAACACTGAAGCTTTCTTT

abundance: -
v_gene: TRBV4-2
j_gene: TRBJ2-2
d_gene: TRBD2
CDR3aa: CASSQVASGSFTGELFF
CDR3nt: TGTGCCAGCAGCCAAGTGGCTAGCGGGTCGTTCACCGGGGAGCTGTTTTTT

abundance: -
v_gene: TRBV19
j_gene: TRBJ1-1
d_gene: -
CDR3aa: CATRGGNTEAFF
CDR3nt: TGTGCCACCCGGGGGGGGAACACTGAAGCTTTCTTT

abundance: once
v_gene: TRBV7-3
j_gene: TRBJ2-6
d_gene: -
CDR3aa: CASEGPGANVLTF
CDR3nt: TGTGCCAGCGAGGGCCCTGGGGCCAACGTCCTGACTTTC

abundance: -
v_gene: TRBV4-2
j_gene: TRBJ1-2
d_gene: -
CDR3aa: CASSQDGTGNIHTF
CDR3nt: TGTGCCAGCAGCCAAGACGGTACAGGGAATATACACACCTTC

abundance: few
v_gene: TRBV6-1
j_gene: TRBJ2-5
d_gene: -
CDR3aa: CASSLGQGGRETQYF
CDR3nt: TGTGCCAGCAGCCTCGGACAGGGAGGGCGGGAGACCCAGTACTTC

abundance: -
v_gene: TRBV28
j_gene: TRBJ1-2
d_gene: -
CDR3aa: CASSLYRRFHTGGYTF
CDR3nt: TGTGCCAGCAGTTTATATAGGAGGTTCCACACGGGTGGCTACACCTTC

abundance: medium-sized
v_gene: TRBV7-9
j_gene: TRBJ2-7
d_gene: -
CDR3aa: CASSLKEQGSYEQYF
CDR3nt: TGTGCCAGCAGCTTAAAGGAACAGGGTTCCTACGAGCAGTACTTC

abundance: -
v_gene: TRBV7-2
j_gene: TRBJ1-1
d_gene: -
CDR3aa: CASSTQKQGEAFF
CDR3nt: TGTGCCAGCAGCACACAAAAACAGGGTGAAGCTTTCTTT

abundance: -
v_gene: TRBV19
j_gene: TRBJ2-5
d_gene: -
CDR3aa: CASSIGVVETQYF
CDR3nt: TGTGCCAGTAGTATCGGGGTAGTAGAGACCCAGTACTTC

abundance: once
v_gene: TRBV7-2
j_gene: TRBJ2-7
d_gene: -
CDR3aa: CASSLTNSGYEQYF
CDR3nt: TGTGCCAGCAGTCTCACCAATAGCGGTTACGAGCAGTACTTC

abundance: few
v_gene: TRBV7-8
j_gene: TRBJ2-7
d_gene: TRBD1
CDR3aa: CASSPTGQTYEQYF
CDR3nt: TGTGCCAGCAGCCCGACGGGACAGACCTACGAGCAGTACTTC

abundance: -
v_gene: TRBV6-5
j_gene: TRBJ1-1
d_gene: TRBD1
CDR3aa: CASRQGPVNTEAFF
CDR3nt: TGTGCCAGCAGACAGGGGCCGGTGAACACTGAAGCTTTCTTT

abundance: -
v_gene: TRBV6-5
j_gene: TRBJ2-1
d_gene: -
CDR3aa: CASSRYNEQFF
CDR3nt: TGTGCCAGCAGCCGGTACAATGAGCAGTTCTTC

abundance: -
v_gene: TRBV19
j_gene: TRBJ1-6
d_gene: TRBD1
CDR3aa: CASSSRDRGNSPLHF
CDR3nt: TGTGCCAGTAGTAGCCGGGACAGGGGGAATTCACCCCTCCACTTT

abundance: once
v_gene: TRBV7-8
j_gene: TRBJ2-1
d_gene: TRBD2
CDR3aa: CASSVGRGAKNEQFF
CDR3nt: TGTGCCAGCAGCGTCGGGAGGGGGGCTAAGAATGAGCAGTTCTTC

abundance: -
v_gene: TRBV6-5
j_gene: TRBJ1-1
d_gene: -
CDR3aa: CASSSSMNTEAFF
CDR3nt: TGTGCCAGCAGTTCGAGCATGAACACTGAAGCTTTCTTT

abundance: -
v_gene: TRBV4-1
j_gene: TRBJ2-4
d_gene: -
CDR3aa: CASSRDFQGGGIQYF
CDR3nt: TGCGCCAGCAGCCGGGACTTCCAAGGGGGGGGCATTCAGTACTTC

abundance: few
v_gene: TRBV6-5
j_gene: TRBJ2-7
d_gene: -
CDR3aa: CASSLGGRTYEQYF
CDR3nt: TGTGCCAGCAGTTTAGGAGGACGAACCTACGAGCAGTACTTC

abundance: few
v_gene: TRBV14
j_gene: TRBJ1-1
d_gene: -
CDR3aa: CASSPDPFGAFF
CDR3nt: TGTGCCAGCAGCCCAGACCCTTTCGGGGCTTTCTTT

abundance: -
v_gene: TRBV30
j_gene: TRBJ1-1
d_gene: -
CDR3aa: CAWIREGGTEAFF
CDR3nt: TGTGCCTGGATCCGGGAGGGGGGGACTGAAGCTTTCTTT

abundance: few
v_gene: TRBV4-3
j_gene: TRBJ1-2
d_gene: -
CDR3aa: CASSQMSREDYGYTF
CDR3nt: TGCGCCAGCAGCCAGATGAGCAGGGAGGACTATGGCTACACCTTC

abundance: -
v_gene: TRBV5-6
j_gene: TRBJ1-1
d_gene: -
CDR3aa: CASSLEVNTEAFF
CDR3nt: TGTGCCAGCAGTTTAGAAGTGAACACTGAAGCTTTCTTT

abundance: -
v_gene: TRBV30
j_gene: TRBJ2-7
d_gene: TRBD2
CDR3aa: CAWSVRLAGPYEQYF
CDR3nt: TGTGCCTGGAGTGTACGACTAGCCGGGCCCTACGAGCAGTACTTC

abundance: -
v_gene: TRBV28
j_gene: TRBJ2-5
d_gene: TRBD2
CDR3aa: CASREGLETQYF
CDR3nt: TGTGCCAGTAGGGAGGGCCTTGAGACCCAGTACTTC

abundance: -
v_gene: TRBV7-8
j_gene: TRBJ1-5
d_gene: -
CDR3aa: CASSPRGYSNQPQHF
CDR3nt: TGTGCCAGCAGCCCTCGGGGGTATAGCAATCAGCCCCAGCATTTT

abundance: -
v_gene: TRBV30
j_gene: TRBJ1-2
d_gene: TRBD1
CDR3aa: CAWKLVGRGAEFYGYTF
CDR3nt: TGTGCCTGGAAATTGGTTGGCAGGGGGGCAGAGTTCTATGGCTACACCTTC

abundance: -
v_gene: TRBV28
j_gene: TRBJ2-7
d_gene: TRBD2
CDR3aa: CASSHPGLANEQYF
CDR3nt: TGTGCCAGCAGTCATCCGGGACTAGCGAACGAGCAGTACTTC

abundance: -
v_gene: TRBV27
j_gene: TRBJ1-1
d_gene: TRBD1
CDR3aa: CASSLNRGNTEAFF
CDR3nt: TGTGCCAGCAGTTTAAACAGGGGAAACACTGAAGCTTTCTTT

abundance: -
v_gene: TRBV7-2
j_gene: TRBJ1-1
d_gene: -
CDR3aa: CASSLTRYTEAFF
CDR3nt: TGTGCCAGCAGCTTAACACGTTACACTGAAGCTTTCTTT

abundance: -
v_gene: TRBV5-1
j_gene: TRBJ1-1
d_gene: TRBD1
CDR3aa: CASSLARTGVSNTEAFF
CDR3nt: TGCGCCAGCAGCTTGGCTCGGACAGGGGTTTCGAACACTGAAGCTTTCTTT

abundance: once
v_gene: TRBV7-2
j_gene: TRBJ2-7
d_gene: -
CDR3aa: CASSSQGWNEQYF
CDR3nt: TGTGCCAGCAGCTCCCAGGGGTGGAACGAGCAGTACTTC

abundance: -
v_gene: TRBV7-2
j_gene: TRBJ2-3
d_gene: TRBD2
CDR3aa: CASNVAGGPDTQYF
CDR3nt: TGTGCCAGCAACGTAGCGGGAGGCCCAGATACGCAGTATTTT

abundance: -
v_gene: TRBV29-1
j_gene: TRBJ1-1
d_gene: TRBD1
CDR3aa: CSAWTGANTEAFF
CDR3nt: TGCAGCGCCTGGACAGGGGCAAACACTGAAGCTTTCTTT

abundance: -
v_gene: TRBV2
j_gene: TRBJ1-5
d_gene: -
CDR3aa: CASSRGGEGHQPQHF
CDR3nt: TGTGCCAGCAGTAGAGGTGGAGAGGGTCATCAGCCCCAGCATTTT

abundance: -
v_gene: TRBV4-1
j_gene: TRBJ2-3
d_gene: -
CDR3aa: CASSSQRDTQYF
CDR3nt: TGCGCCAGCAGCAGTCAGCGAGATACGCAGTATTTT

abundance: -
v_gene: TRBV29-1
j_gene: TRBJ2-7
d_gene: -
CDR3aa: CSVGGAAYEQYF
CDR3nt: TGCAGCGTCGGAGGGGCCGCCTACGAGCAGTACTTC

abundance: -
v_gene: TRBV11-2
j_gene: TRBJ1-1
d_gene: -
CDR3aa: CASSPQGGDTEAFF
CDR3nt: TGTGCCAGCAGCCCACAGGGAGGGGACACTGAAGCTTTCTTT

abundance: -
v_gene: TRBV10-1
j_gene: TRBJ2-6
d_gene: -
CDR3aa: CASNRQTDSGANVLTF
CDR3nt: TGCGCCAGCAATCGACAGACCGACTCTGGGGCCAACGTCCTGACTTTC

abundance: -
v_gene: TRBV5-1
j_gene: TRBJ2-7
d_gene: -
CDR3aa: CASTSYRSHYEQYF
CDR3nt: TGCGCCAGCACCTCATACAGGTCCCACTACGAGCAGTACTTC

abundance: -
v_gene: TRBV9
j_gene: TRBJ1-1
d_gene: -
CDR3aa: CASSVEMMNTEAFF
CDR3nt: TGTGCCAGCAGCGTCGAGATGATGAACACTGAAGCTTTCTTT

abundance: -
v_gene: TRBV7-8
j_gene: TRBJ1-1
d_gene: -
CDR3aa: CASSLSSLNTEAFF
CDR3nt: TGTGCCAGCAGCTTGTCAAGCTTGAACACTGAAGCTTTCTTT

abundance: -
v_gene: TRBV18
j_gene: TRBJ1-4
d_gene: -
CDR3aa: CASSPGTNEKLFF
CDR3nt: TGTGCCAGCTCACCAGGCACTAATGAAAAACTGTTTTTT

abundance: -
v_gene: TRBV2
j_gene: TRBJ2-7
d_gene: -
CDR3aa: CASIPDSYEQYF
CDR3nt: TGTGCCAGCATTCCCGACAGTTACGAGCAGTACTTC

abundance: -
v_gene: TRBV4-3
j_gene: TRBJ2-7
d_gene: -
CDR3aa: CASSQYRRYEQYF
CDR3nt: TGCGCCAGCAGCCAGTATAGGAGGTACGAGCAGTACTTC

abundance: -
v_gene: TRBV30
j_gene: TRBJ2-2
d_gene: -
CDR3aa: CAWSVVTAGELFF
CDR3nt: TGTGCCTGGAGTGTAGTGACAGCCGGGGAGCTGTTTTTT

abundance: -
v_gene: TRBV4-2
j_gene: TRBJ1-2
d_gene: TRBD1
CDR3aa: CASSQIDRGLGGYTF
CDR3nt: TGTGCCAGCAGCCAGATAGACAGGGGGCTCGGGGGCTACACCTTC

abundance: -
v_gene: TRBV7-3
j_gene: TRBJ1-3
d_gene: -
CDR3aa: CASSLREGGTIYF
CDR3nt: TGTGCCAGCAGCTTACGGGAGGGTGGCACCATATATTTT

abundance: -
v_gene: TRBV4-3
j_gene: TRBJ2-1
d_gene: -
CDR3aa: CASSQESGQGPLWSEQFF
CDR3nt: TGCGCCAGCAGCCAAGAATCGGGTCAGGGTCCTTTGTGGAGTGAGCAGTTCTTC

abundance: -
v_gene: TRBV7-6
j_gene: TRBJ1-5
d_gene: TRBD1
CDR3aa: CASSLGRAGGISPQHF
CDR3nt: TGTGCCAGCAGCTTAGGCCGGGCAGGGGGGATCAGCCCCCAGCATTTT

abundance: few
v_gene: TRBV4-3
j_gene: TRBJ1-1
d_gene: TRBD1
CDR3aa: CASSREQGPNTEAFF
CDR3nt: TGCGCCAGCAGCCGAGAACAGGGGCCGAACACTGAAGCTTTCTTT

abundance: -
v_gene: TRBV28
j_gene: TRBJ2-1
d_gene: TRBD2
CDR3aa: CASSLAGERYNEQFF
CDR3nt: TGTGCCAGCAGTTTAGCGGGAGAACGGTACAATGAGCAGTTCTTC

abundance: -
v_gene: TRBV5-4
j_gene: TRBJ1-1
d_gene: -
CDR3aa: CASMLGRNTEAFF
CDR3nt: TGTGCCAGCATGTTGGGGCGGAACACTGAAGCTTTCTTT

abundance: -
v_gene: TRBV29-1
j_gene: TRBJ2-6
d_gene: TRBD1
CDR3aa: CSVDETGFTIGSGANVLTF
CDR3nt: TGCAGCGTCGACGAGACAGGGTTTACGATAGGCTCTGGGGCCAACGTCCTGACTTTC

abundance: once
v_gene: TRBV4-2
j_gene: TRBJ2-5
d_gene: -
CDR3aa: CASSQDGGGGAGGVKTQYF
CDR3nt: TGTGCCAGCAGCCAAGATGGGGGAGGAGGGGCAGGGGGAGTGAAGACCCAGTACTTC

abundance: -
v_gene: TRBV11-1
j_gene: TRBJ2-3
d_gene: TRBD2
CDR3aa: CASSLNGGSGGTQYF
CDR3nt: TGTGCCAGCAGCTTAAATGGCGGGAGTGGAGGTACGCAGTATTTT

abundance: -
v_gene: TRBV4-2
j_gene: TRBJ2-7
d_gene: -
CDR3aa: CASSQNSAGSYEQYF
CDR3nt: TGTGCCAGCAGCCAAAATTCGGCGGGCTCCTACGAGCAGTACTTC

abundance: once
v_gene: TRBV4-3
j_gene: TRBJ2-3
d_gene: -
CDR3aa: CASSHGVADTQYF
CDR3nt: TGCGCCAGCAGCCACGGGGTTGCCGATACGCAGTATTTT

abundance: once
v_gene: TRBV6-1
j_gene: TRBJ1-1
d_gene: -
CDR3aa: CASSPVAEAFF
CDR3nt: TGTGCCAGCAGTCCTGTCGCTGAAGCTTTCTTT